The 30 T cell receptor beta chains below were found in one sample sequenced in a study of OX40 agonist ivuxolimab in advanced cancers. Library preparation was by the immunoSEQ multiplex PCR assay. TCRdb's version of the immuneACCESS table is confined to in-frame rearrangements and falls short of the full clone set. An unresolved V gene accounts for under half of the shortfall where checked; the remainder is of unknown origin. The sample table shows 45,000 to 55,000 clones, and 75% to 85% are seen once. Over 1% of the sample rests with the top ten. The specimen was CD4+ or CD8+ T cells sorted from blood, collected in a trial of the OX40 agonist ivuxolimab. These receptors were collected from an adult with an advanced solid tumor such as melanoma, head and neck, liver or kidney cancer.

The V and J genes are TRBV6-5 and TRBJ1-1, with D hard to call. The V end was cut by 6 bases, the J end by 4 bases, with 12 bases between. Germline loops: CDR1 MNHEY, CDR2 SVGAGI. The CDR3 runs 13 residues. The CDR3, as DNA: TGTGCCAGCAGCCCGCCCCAAGGCACTGAAGCTTTCTTT. It yields the protein CASSPPQGTEAFF.

The J gene is TRBJ2-7, the V gene TRBV7-2; no reliable D call. The germline CDR1 and CDR2 sequences are SGHTA and FQGNSA. With 0 bases removed from V and 4 bases from J, the gap between germline ends came to 10 bases. The CDR3 extends over 14 amino acids. CDR3 bases: TGTGCCAGCAGCTTAGCGTGGAACGGTTACGAGCAGTACTTC. The encoded protein is CASSLAWNGYEQYF.

As regards this clone: Relative to the germline gene, one junction end is altered; a read error may explain this. V and J are TRBV7-7 and TRBJ2-3, with 8 bases identical to TRBD1. Germline V gene lookup returns CDR1 SSHAT and CDR2 FNYEAQ (reference sequence). The CDR3 extends over 15 amino acids. The CDR3 DNA follows: TGTGCTAGCAGCTCGACAGGGGCCCACACAGATACGCAGTATTTT. This translates into CASSSTGAHTDTQYF.

This chain links TRBV4-1 with TRBJ1-1; D gene unclear. Germline lookup yields CDR1 MGHRA and CDR2 YSYEKL. Between the trimmed V and J ends, which lost 6 bases and 4 bases, there was a span of 12 bases. The length of the CDR3 is 13 residues. The CDR3 spells CASRSPGGTEAFF. The CDR3 region has the DNA TGCGCCAGCAGGTCGCCGGGCGGCACTGAAGCTTTCTTT.

V usage is TRBV6-6 and J usage is TRBJ2-7; 9 bases agree with TRBD1. Losses at the gene ends were 6 bases for V and 7 bases for J; bases not matched to a gene: 13. The CDR3 spans 15 residues. CDR1 is MNHNY and CDR2 is SVGAGI in the germline V gene (reference sequence). The DNA for the CDR3 is TGTGCCAGCAGCCCTGGGGGACAGGGAACTAGGGAGCAGTACTTC. Encoded protein: CASSPGGQGTREQYF.

The rearrangement joins TRBV6-5 to TRBJ2-5, with D tentatively TRBD1 (6 bases). Per the germline V gene, CDR1 is MNHEY and CDR2 is SVGAGI. V dropped 4 bases and J dropped 2 bases, with 14 bases sitting between them. The CDR3 totals 15 residues. The CDR3 sequence is CASSSWGPKQETQYF. The CDR3 region has the DNA TGTGCCAGCAGTTCTTGGGGGCCAAAACAAGAGACCCAGTACTTC.

This clone was found a few times. V and J are TRBV14 and TRBJ1-5; D unclear. The germline V gene has CDR1 SGHDN and CDR2 FVKESK. Trimming stripped 8 bases from V and 7 bases from J, with 0 bases between. The CDR3 sequence is 8 residues long. CDR3 amino acids: CASQPQHF. CDR3 sequence (DNA): TGTGCCAGCCAGCCCCAGCATTTT.

This clone was seen a handful of times. The chain is built from TRBV4-3 and TRBJ2-1; no firm D call. Germline-derived CDR1 and CDR2 are LGHNA and YSLEER. Deletions cut 2 bases from V and 9 bases from J, with 20 bases between. The CDR3 has 16 residues. CDR3 in amino acids: CASSQQHSGPFREQFF. The DNA for the CDR3 is TGCGCCAGCAGCCAACAACACAGTGGGCCGTTCCGTGAGCAGTTCTTC.

The chain combines TRBV7-8 with TRBJ1-3; D remains unclear. The V and J ends lost 6 bases and 0 bases respectively, with 12 bases between them. Looked up from germline, CDR1 is SGHVS and CDR2 is FQNEAQ. The CDR3 has 15 residues. CDR3 residues: CASSSQGDSGNTIYF. In DNA form, the CDR3 reads TGTGCCAGCAGTAGCCAAGGTGACTCTGGAAACACCATATATTTT. The whole variable domain, remainder taken from reference TRBV7-8 and TRBJ1-3, is GAGVSQSPRYKVAKRGQDVALRCDPISGHVSLFWYQQALGQGPEFLTYFQNEAQLDKSGLPSDRFFAERPEGSVSTLKIQRTQQEDSAVYLCASSSQGDSGNTIYFGEGSWLTVV.

The V gene is TRBV4-3, the J gene TRBJ2-3, with 9 bases aligning to TRBD1. CDR3 length: 17 amino acids. The junction had 6 bases not matched to a gene; V was cut back by 1 base and J by 1 base. Germline V gene lookup returns CDR1 LGHNA and CDR2 YSLEER. CDR3 DNA: TGCGCCAGCAGCCAAGGGGGGGGACAGGGACGCACAGATACGCAGTATTTT. Its protein is CASSQGGGQGRTDTQYF.

By proportion, this clone is medium-sized (0.01 to 0.1%). The chain uses TRBV5-1 and TRBJ2-7; 7 nucleotides agree with TRBD2. Looked up from germline, CDR1 is SGHRS and CDR2 is YFSETQ. V lost 6 bases and J lost 3; bases outside the gene matches: 9. The CDR3 extends over 14 amino acids. CDR3 residues: CASNPLGLDYEQYF. In DNA form, the CDR3 reads TGCGCCAGCAACCCTCTCGGACTAGACTACGAGCAGTACTTC. The entire variable domain, with the rest obtained from reference TRBV5-1 and TRBJ2-7, is as follows: KAGVTQTPRYLIKTRGQQVTLSCSPISGHRSVSWYQQTPGQGLQFLFEYFSETQRNKGNFPGRFSGRQFSNSRSEMNVSTLELGDSALYLCASNPLGLDYEQYFGPGTRLTVT.

This chain connects TRBV6-5 to TRBJ2-7; D is possibly TRBD1 or TRBD2 (6 bases each). The V and J ends lost 6 bases and 4 bases respectively, with 19 bases between them. The CDR3 spans 15 residues. CDR1 MNHEY and CDR2 SVGAGI come from the germline V gene. CDR3 sequence (DNA): TGTGCCAGCAGGGGATCGGGGGACACTTCTTACGAGCAGTACTTC. Encoded protein: CASRGSGDTSYEQYF.

The chain combines TRBV10-3 with TRBJ1-6; D possibly corresponds to TRBD1 (6 bases). Germline V gene data show CDR1 as ENHRY and CDR2 as SYGVKD. The CDR3 runs to 15 residues. Trimming left V 0 bases short and J 8 bases short, with 11 bases between. Written as DNA, the CDR3 is TGTGCCATCAGTGAGTCGAGGGGGGGCGATTCACCCCTCCACTTT. Its translation is CAISESRGGDSPLHF.

The chain uses TRBV4-3 and TRBJ2-2; the match to TRBD2 covers 11 bases. The CDR3 runs to 18 residues. CDR1 LGHNA and CDR2 YSLEER come from the germline V gene. V dropped 2 bases and J dropped 0; count of bases not matched to a gene: 5. CDR3 residues: CASSQQLAGATNTGELFF. The DNA of the CDR3 is TGCGCCAGCAGCCAACAACTAGCGGGGGCCACGAACACCGGGGAGCTGTTTTTT.

The V gene is TRBV7-9, the J gene TRBJ2-3; D might be TRBD2 (6 bases). V dropped 1 base and J dropped 0 bases, with 11 bases sitting between them. Germline CDR1 is SEHNR and CDR2 is FQNEAQ (reference sequence). This CDR3 has 16 residues. The DNA of the CDR3 is TGTGCCAGCAGCTTAGGGTCTAGCGCGAGCACAGATACGCAGTATTTT. Its translation: CASSLGSSASTDTQYF.

The chain couples TRBV12-5 to TRBJ1-1, with a weak D call TRBD1 (5 bases). Germline values: CDR1 LGHNT, CDR2 FRNRAP. There are 14 residues in the CDR3. V shed 6 bases and J shed 3 bases, with 14 bases lying between them. CDR3 nucleotide sequence: TGTGCTAGTGGCCTTGACAGTTTTTACACTGAAGCTTTCTTT. It specifies CASGLDSFYTEAFF.

This sequence joins TRBV9 and TRBJ2-3, with a weak D call TRBD1 (7 bases). Germline CDR1 reads SGDLS; CDR2 reads YYNGEE. V lost 1 base and J lost 5, with 11 bases in between. CDR3 length equals 14 residues. DNA for the CDR3: TGTGCCAGCAGCGTAAGGCAGGGGGGAGATACGCAGTATTTT. Its protein is CASSVRQGGDTQYF.

This clone is deemed medium-sized. The chain carries TRBV5-1 and TRBJ1-1; D unresolved. The CDR3 loop spans 12 amino acids. The ends were cut back, 1 base at V and 6 bases at J, with 7 bases in the middle. The germline V gene has CDR1 SGHRS and CDR2 YFSETQ. The CDR3 nucleotides are TGCGCCAGCAGCTTGACGAGATCTGAAGCTTTCTTT. This codes for CASSLTRSEAFF.

The gene calls are TRBV7-9 and TRBJ2-3; the match to TRBD2 covers 12 bases. Germline V gives CDR1 SEHNR, CDR2 FQNEAQ (reference sequence). With V trimmed by 5 bases and J by 14 bases, 5 bases remained unmatched. The CDR3 totals 12 residues. CDR3 residues: CASSAPGLAGYF. The CDR3 region has the DNA TGTGCCAGCAGCGCACCGGGACTAGCGGGGTATTTT.

V usage is TRBV7-9 and J usage is TRBJ2-3, with D perhaps TRBD2 (6 bases). The germline gives CDR1 SEHNR, CDR2 FQNEAQ (reference sequence). The CDR3 covers 14 residues. V lost 8 bases, J lost 4 bases, and 16 bases lay in between. The CDR3 protein is CASSLGGTADTQYF. DNA for the CDR3: TGTGCCAGCTCATTGGGGGGTACAGCAGATACGCAGTATTTT.

The V gene is TRBV6-6, the J gene TRBJ1-2; D remains unclear. The germline CDR1 and CDR2 sequences are MNHNY and SVGAGI (reference sequence). V lost 2 bases and J 8 bases, leaving 18 bases between the germline ends. The CDR3 length is 15 residues. The CDR3 nucleotides are TGTGCCAGCAGTTACACCTCGCTGGCACCGGGGGGCTACACCTTC. It yields the protein CASSYTSLAPGGYTF.

The CDR3 spells CASSLAQGDYGYTF. Written as DNA, the CDR3 is TGCGCCAGCAGCTTGGCCCAGGGGGACTATGGCTACACCTTC. This chain uses TRBV5-1 with TRBJ1-2; the match to TRBD1 covers 7 bases. Trimming at V came to 0 bases and at J to 3 bases, leaving 2 bases not matched to a gene. This CDR3 region has 14 residues. Germline V gene sequence: CDR1 SGHRS, CDR2 YFSETQ.

The rearrangement joins TRBV28 to TRBJ1-2; 7 bases map to TRBD1. Germline V gene lookup returns CDR1 MDHEN and CDR2 SYDVKM. V shed 6 bases and J 5 bases; nucleotides not matched to a gene: 9. This CDR3 region has 14 residues. CDR3 protein: CASRIRGSPYGYTF. The CDR3 DNA is TGTGCCAGCAGAATCAGGGGGAGTCCTTATGGCTACACCTTC.

This chain joins TRBV19 and TRBJ1-3; D remains unclear. The CDR3 runs 15 residues. The germline V and J ends were trimmed by 6 bases and 0 bases, with 12 bases remaining between them. Per the germline V gene, CDR1 is LNHDA and CDR2 is SQIVND (reference sequence). The CDR3 sequence is CASSGRPGSGNTIYF. CDR3 sequence (DNA): TGTGCCAGTAGCGGGAGGCCGGGCTCTGGAAACACCATATATTTT.

The V gene is TRBV9, the J gene TRBJ1-6; TRBD1 matches 7 bases. The CDR3 consists of 15 residues. V shed 0 bases and J 6 bases; nucleotides not matched to a gene: 3. Germline lookup yields CDR1 SGDLS and CDR2 YYNGEE. The CDR3 DNA sequence: TGTGCCAGCAGCGTAGTGGGACAGAGTAATTCACCCCTCCACTTT. Its translation is CASSVVGQSNSPLHF. Variable domain in full (rest from reference TRBV9 and TRBJ1-6): DSGVTQTPKHLITATGQRVTLRCSPRSGDLSVYWYQQSLDQGLQFLIQYYNGEERAKGNILERFSAQQFPDLHSELNLSSLELGDSALYFCASSVVGQSNSPLHFGNGTRLTVT.

The chain joins TRBV18 to TRBJ2-3; a possible D gene is TRBD1 (5 bases). This CDR3 contains 13 residues. Germline assignment: CDR1 KGHSH and CDR2 LQKENI. The ends were cut back, 5 bases at V and 3 bases at J, with 9 bases in the middle. CDR3 DNA sequence: TGTGCCAGCTCAGGGGCGCGGACAGATACGCAGTATTTT. It specifies CASSGARTDTQYF.

The V gene is TRBV7-6, the J gene TRBJ2-3; no clear D. The V end was cut by 2 bases, the J end by 0 bases, with 6 bases between. There are 14 residues in the CDR3. CDR1 is SGHVS and CDR2 is FNYEAQ in the germline V gene. The CDR3 spells CASSLRSSTDTQYF. The CDR3 coding sequence is TGTGCCAGCAGCTTAAGATCAAGCACAGATACGCAGTATTTT.

This clone has just a few counts. The gene calls are TRBV5-6 and TRBJ2-3; D possibly corresponds to TRBD1 (6 bases). There are 14 residues in the CDR3. Trimming removed 1 base at V and 6 bases at J, with 12 bases between. Germline CDR1 reads SGHDT; CDR2 reads YYEEEE. The DNA for the CDR3 is TGTGCCAGCAGCTTGTTTGCTACAGGGGATACGCAGTATTTT. Protein sequence: CASSLFATGDTQYF.

V gene TRBV19 combines with J gene TRBJ2-1, with TRBD1 as a possible D gene (6 bases). Trimming left V 5 bases short and J 4 bases short, with 12 bases between. The germline CDR1 and CDR2 sequences are LNHDA and SQIVND (reference sequence). The CDR3 spans 14 residues. CDR3 loop: CASSYTGIYNEQFF. The CDR3 DNA reads as TGTGCCAGTAGTTATACAGGGATTTACAATGAGCAGTTCTTC.

This chain uses TRBV4-1 with TRBJ1-1; D not certain. The CDR3 has 12 residues. CDR1 and CDR2 from the germline V gene are MGHRA and YSYEKL. Trimming left V 4 bases short and J 6 bases short, with 9 bases between. This chain's CDR3 is CASSPGWPEAFF. The CDR3 region has the DNA TGCGCCAGCAGCCCGGGTTGGCCTGAAGCTTTCTTT.